These 27 T cell receptor beta chains originate from one sample sequenced in a study of vaccination effects on CD4 cells after COVID-19. Upon completion of approximately ten days in culture, CD4+ T cells were isolated. These receptors have no known antigen. Assay: immunoSEQ multiplex PCR; the TCRdb copy retains only in-frame clones and omits some. The repertoire holds 50,000 to 60,000 clones, with about 80% as singletons. The sequenced sample was CD4+ T cells from PBMCs cultured without peptide, obtained before COVID-19 vaccination. Receptors originate from a human donor who received a COVID-19 vaccine.

V and J are TRBV4-1 and TRBJ1-6; the match to TRBD1 covers 10 bases. The junction had 6 bases not matched to a gene; V was cut back by 3 bases and J by 7 bases. The CDR3 spans 16 residues. Germline V gives CDR1 MGHRA, CDR2 YSYEKL. CDR3 DNA sequence: TGCGCCAGCAGCCAGTGGGACAGGGGTAGGAATTCACCCCTCCACTTT. Its protein product is CASSQWDRGRNSPLHF.

The chain combines TRBV28 with TRBJ1-5, with D perhaps matching TRBD1 (5 bases). The CDR3 has 15 residues. Trimming left V 1 base short and J 7 bases short, with 14 bases between. Per the germline V gene, CDR1 is MDHEN and CDR2 is SYDVKM. CDR3 residues: CASSLSSRGEQPQHF. CDR3 sequence (DNA): TGTGCCAGCAGTTTATCGTCACGAGGGGAGCAGCCCCAGCATTTT.

The chain joins TRBV6-5 to TRBJ2-5; 10 nucleotides line up with TRBD2. Germline V lookup: CDR1 MNHEY, CDR2 SVGAGI. The CDR3 is made up of 15 amino acids. V lost 6 bases and J lost 4; bases outside the gene matches: 8. The CDR3 is CASRRAGGSGETQYF. In nucleotides, the CDR3 is TGTGCCAGCAGAAGAGCGGGGGGGTCGGGAGAGACCCAGTACTTC.

The chain employs TRBV7-2 and TRBJ2-3; 7 nucleotides align to TRBD2. The V gene end was trimmed by 4 bases and the J gene end by 1 base; junction bases not matched to a gene: 8. CDR1 is SGHTA, CDR2 FQGNSA, per germline. The CDR3 is 16 amino acids. The CDR3 spells CASSSGRGEGTDTQYF. The CDR3 DNA reads TGTGCCAGCAGCTCAGGCCGGGGGGAAGGCACAGATACGCAGTATTTT.

This clone showed up just a few times. The chain carries TRBV5-1 and TRBJ1-6, with a possible D match to TRBD1 (5 bases). Trimming shortened V by 2 bases and J by 7 bases, and 16 bases separated the two germline ends. The CDR3 has 16 residues. CDR1 and CDR2 (germline): SGHRS, YFSETQ. The CDR3 loop is CASSFTGTDLNSPLHF. The CDR3, as DNA: TGCGCCAGCAGCTTCACCGGGACGGACCTCAATTCACCCCTCCACTTT.

The chain is built from TRBV19 and TRBJ2-2, with D tentatively TRBD1 (5 bases). From germline, CDR1 is LNHDA and CDR2 SQIVND (reference sequence). Trimming shortened V by 3 bases and J by 1 base, and 6 bases separated the two germline ends. The CDR3 sequence is 14 residues long. CDR3: CASSITGNTGELFF. Written as DNA, the CDR3 is TGTGCCAGTAGTATTACAGGGAACACCGGGGAGCTGTTTTTT. The complete variable domain, with remaining parts taken from reference TRBV19 and TRBJ2-2, reads DGGITQSPKYLFRKEGQNVTLSCEQNLNHDAMYWYRQDPGQGLRLIYYSQIVNDFQKGDIAEGYSVSREKKESFPLTVTSAQKNPTAFYLCASSITGNTGELFFGEGSRLTVL.

This clone turned up a few times. The CDR3 loop is CASSSFPGTEAFF. The CDR3 DNA follows: TGTGCCAGCAGCTCCTTCCCGGGCACTGAAGCTTTCTTT. V usage is TRBV7-3 and J usage is TRBJ1-1; D unclear. Per the germline V gene, CDR1 is SGHTA and CDR2 is FQGTGA. V was pared by 4 bases and J by 4 bases, with 10 bases between. This CDR3 has 13 residues.

This chain's CDR3 is CASSLRLAGASSTDTQYF. The CDR3, as DNA: TGTGCCAGCAGCCTCCGACTAGCGGGGGCGTCTAGCACAGATACGCAGTATTTT. The gene calls are TRBV11-2 and TRBJ2-3; 12 bases fit TRBD2. This CDR3 has 18 residues. V was clipped by 5 bases and J by 0 bases; unmatched bases: 9. Germline CDR1 reads SGHAT; CDR2 reads FQNNGV.

This clone was seen only a few times. The chain combines TRBV18 with TRBJ2-2; D could derive from TRBD1 or TRBD2 (5 bases each). Trimming removed 3 bases at V and 8 bases at J, with 16 bases between. From germline, CDR1 is KGHSH and CDR2 LQKENI. This CDR3 spans 15 amino acids. The CDR3 DNA sequence: TGTGCCAGCTCACCCCGGGACCCTAGCATTGGGGAGCTGTTTTTT. This codes for CASSPRDPSIGELFF.

This sequence joins TRBV19 and TRBJ2-7; TRBD1 aligns across 9 bases. The V gene's germline CDR1 is LNHDA and CDR2 SQIVND (reference sequence). With 9 bases clipped from V and 4 bases from J, the junction kept 7 bases outside the gene matches. The CDR3 length is 13 residues. CDR3 residues: CARWGTGTYEQYV. The CDR3 DNA reads TGTGCCAGATGGGGGACAGGGACTTACGAGCAGTACGTC.

The chain combines TRBV5-5 with TRBJ2-7; 9 bases fit TRBD1. Germline loops: CDR1 SGHKS, CDR2 YYEKEE (reference sequence). The CDR3 is 14 residues long. The V and J ends lost 3 bases and 6 bases, in that order; junction bases with no gene match: 7. CDR3 nucleotides: TGTGCCAGCAGCTCAAAACAGGGGGCTGGCGAGCAGTACGTC. Its protein is CASSSKQGAGEQYV.

The rearrangement links TRBV3-1 (or the pseudogene TRBV3-2) to TRBJ2-2, with D unclear. This CDR3 region has 14 residues. The V and J ends lost 2 bases and 0 bases respectively, with 4 bases between them. Germline lookup yields CDR1 LGHDT and CDR2 YNNKEL (reference sequence). CDR3 coding DNA: TGTGCCAGCAGCCAACAATCGAACACCGGGGAGCTGTTTTTT. It is translated as CASSQQSNTGELFF.

This rearrangement joins TRBV7-8 to TRBJ1-2, with D unresolved. CDR1 and CDR2 (germline): SGHVS, FQNEAQ. V was shortened by 4 bases and J by 6 bases, with 9 bases between the two germline ends. CDR3 length: 12 amino acids. CDR3 bases: TGTGCCAGCAGCTCCGGCCCGGATGGCTACACCTTC. Amino acids: CASSSGPDGYTF.

The CDR3 sequence: CASWQSRGTQYF. For the CDR3, the DNA is TGTGCCAGCTGGCAGAGCCGAGGGACCCAGTACTTC. The V call is TRBV6-6, the J call TRBJ2-5; D gene unclear. The CDR3 length is 12 residues. V was clipped by 8 bases and J by 7 bases, with 14 bases between them. From germline, CDR1 is MNHNY and CDR2 SVGAGI (reference sequence).

This clone was seen a handful of times. This sequence joins TRBV5-1 and TRBJ1-6; no definite D call. The CDR3 loop spans 13 amino acids. Trimming took off 0 bases at V and 10 bases at J, with 8 bases between the two ends. The V gene's germline CDR1 is SGHRS and CDR2 YFSETQ. In nucleotides, the CDR3 is TGCGCCAGCAGCTTGGCGGGGAGATCACCCCTCCACTTT. Translating it yields CASSLAGRSPLHF.

The J gene is TRBJ2-4, the V gene TRBV27, with D unclear. Germline V CDR1 and CDR2: MNHEY, SMNVEV (reference sequence). V was clipped by 4 bases and J by 6 bases, with 13 bases between them. This CDR3 is 14 amino acids long. The CDR3 DNA reads TGTGCCAGCAGTTCCCCGGGCAGAAGAAACATTCAGTACTTC. Amino acids: CASSSPGRRNIQYF.

The V gene is TRBV19, the J gene TRBJ2-7, with 8 positions matching TRBD1. After removal of 2 bases from V and 2 bases from J, the junction contained 2 bases not matched to a gene. The germline V gene has CDR1 LNHDA and CDR2 SQIVND (reference sequence). This CDR3 is 14 amino acids long. Written as DNA, the CDR3 is TGTGCCAGTAGTATAAAGACAGGGGCCTACGAGCAGTACGTC. Translation: CASSIKTGAYEQYV.

This sequence joins TRBV7-2 and TRBJ2-3; D is undetermined. Germline loops: CDR1 SGHTA, CDR2 FQGNSA. V shed 2 bases and J shed 0 bases, with 6 bases lying between them. This CDR3 comprises 14 residues. CDR3 loop: CASSLRESTDTQYF. The CDR3, as DNA: TGTGCCAGCAGCTTAAGGGAAAGCACAGATACGCAGTATTTT.

The V call is TRBV7-3, the J call TRBJ2-1; TRBD1 matches 7 bases. Germline V CDR1 and CDR2: SGHTA, FQGTGA. This CDR3 is built from 13 residues. The ends lost 5 bases at V and 4 bases at J; junction bases unmatched: 2. The CDR3 bases are TGTGCCAGCAGCCAACAGGGGTACAATGAGCAGTTCTTC. Amino acids: CASSQQGYNEQFF.

The chain has TRBV4-1 and TRBJ1-5; D uncertain. The CDR3 sequence is 13 residues long. V gave up 0 bases and J gave up 7 bases, with 7 bases separating them. Germline CDR1 and CDR2: MGHRA and YSYEKL. Here the CDR3 reads CASSQDEEQPQHF. In DNA form, the CDR3 reads TGCGCCAGCAGCCAAGATGAGGAACAGCCCCAGCATTTT.

The chain has TRBV5-1 and TRBJ2-1; D remains unclear. This CDR3 contains 15 residues. V was pared by 3 bases and J by 10 bases, with 20 bases between. Germline V gene data show CDR1 as SGHRS and CDR2 as YFSETQ. CDR3 bases: TGCGCCAGCAGCTCTACCCATTCCGCCAATGTAGAGCAGTTCTTC. The encoded protein is CASSSTHSANVEQFF. Combining the CDR3 with reference TRBV5-1 and TRBJ2-1 gives the whole variable domain KAGVTQTPRYLIKTRGQQVTLSCSPISGHRSVSWYQQTPGQGLQFLFEYFSETQRNKGNFPGRFSGRQFSNSRSEMNVSTLELGDSALYLCASSSTHSANVEQFFGPGTRLTVL.

This chain joins TRBV5-5 and TRBJ1-4; D unresolved. The CDR3 contains 14 residues. The ends were cut back, 4 bases at V and 5 bases at J, with 12 bases in the middle. Germline CDR1 is SGHKS and CDR2 is YYEKEE (reference sequence). CDR3 nucleotide sequence: TGTGCCAGCAGCCCGGCGGGCGGGAATGAAAAACTGTTTTTT. Translation gives CASSPAGGNEKLFF.

The J gene is TRBJ2-1, the V gene TRBV2; D perhaps matches TRBD2 (7 bases). The V gene lost 6 bases and the J gene lost 7 bases, with 19 bases spanning the gap. CDR1 and CDR2 from the germline V gene are SNHLY and FYNNEI. The CDR3 runs 15 residues. This CDR3 reads CASRRMGGGPNEQFF. The CDR3 DNA reads as TGTGCCAGCAGGAGGATGGGCGGGGGCCCGAATGAGCAGTTCTTC.

V is TRBV4-2 and J is TRBJ1-4, with D unresolved. Germline CDR1 and CDR2: LGHNA and YNFKEQ. CDR3 size: 15 residues. V dropped 4 bases and J dropped 3 bases, with 12 bases sitting between them. This CDR3 is CASSLLGLPNEKLFF. The CDR3 DNA is TGTGCCAGCAGCCTTCTCGGCCTCCCTAATGAAAAACTGTTTTTT.

The V call is TRBV6-5, the J call TRBJ2-7, with 7 bases identical to TRBD1. The CDR3 runs to 13 residues. In germline, CDR1 is MNHEY, CDR2 SVGAGI. Trimming took 6 bases from V and 2 from J; bases not matched to a gene: 4. This chain's CDR3 is CASSPTGTYEQYV. The DNA of the CDR3 is TGTGCCAGCAGCCCGACAGGGACCTACGAGCAGTACGTC.

This clone showed up just once. This chain joins TRBV6-5 and TRBJ1-6; no reliable D call. The V and J ends lost 6 bases and 5 bases respectively, with 5 bases between them. Germline V CDR1 and CDR2: MNHEY, SVGAGI. The CDR3 covers 12 residues. The CDR3 reads CASSRNNSPLHF. The CDR3 DNA sequence: TGTGCCAGCAGCCGGAATAATTCACCCCTCCACTTT.

The V gene is TRBV6-5, the J gene TRBJ1-2; 7 bases align to TRBD1. In germline, CDR1 is MNHEY, CDR2 SVGAGI. The CDR3 length is 14 residues. The V gene end was trimmed by 3 bases and the J gene end by 6 bases; junction bases not matched to a gene: 7. The CDR3 protein is CASSYRTGEHGYTF. The CDR3 DNA sequence: TGTGCCAGCAGTTATCGCACAGGGGAGCATGGCTACACCTTC.